This is a list of T cell receptor beta chains from one sample in a study of identical twins. Using its own MiXCR run on the 5' RACE reads, TCRdb lists one record per CDR3 protein. The table lists 500,000 to 700,000 distinct CDR3 sequences, about 7.6% of them singletons. These data also formed part of another study, on yellow fever vaccine responses in identical twins.

The sequencing input was PBMCs. The receptors shown here come from a woman younger than 35 in good health. The CDR3 runs from the conserved cysteine through the conserved F or W. D genes are given only for firm matches. A row's size may be missing; if present it is once, few, many or a size class.

d_call: -
v_call: TRBV14
clone_size: many
cdr3_length: 12
j_call: TRBJ2-5
cdr3_nt: TGTGCCAGCAGTAAAAACAGGGAGACCCAGTACTTC
cdr3_aa: CASSKNRETQYF

d_call: TRBD2
v_call: TRBV27
clone_size: -
cdr3_length: 14
j_call: TRBJ2-5
cdr3_nt: TGTGCCAGCGGAACTCAGGCGGGGGGTCCCGCCCAGTACTTC
cdr3_aa: CASGTQAGGPAQYF

d_call: TRBD1
v_call: TRBV12-3/TRBV12-4
clone_size: many
cdr3_length: 16
j_call: TRBJ1-1
cdr3_nt: TGTGCCAGCAGAGACGGGACAGGGCGATTAAACGCTGAAGCTTTCTTT
cdr3_aa: CASRDGTGRLNAEAFF

d_call: -
v_call: TRBV7-2
clone_size: many
cdr3_length: 14
j_call: TRBJ2-1
cdr3_nt: TGTGCCAGCAGCTTAGTTTACAGCTACAATGAGCAGTTCTTC
cdr3_aa: CASSLVYSYNEQFF

d_call: TRBD1
v_call: TRBV7-9
clone_size: -
cdr3_length: 16
j_call: TRBJ1-2
cdr3_nt: TGTGCCAGCAGCTTAACAGGGGGCATTTCTAACTATGGCTACACCTTC
cdr3_aa: CASSLTGGISNYGYTF

d_call: TRBD1
v_call: TRBV5-1
clone_size: -
cdr3_length: 18
j_call: TRBJ1-5
cdr3_nt: TGCGCCAGCAGCTTGAAGGCCCGGGACAGGGTTAACAATCAGCCCCAGCATTTT
cdr3_aa: CASSLKARDRVNNQPQHF

d_call: -
v_call: TRBV5-1
clone_size: many
cdr3_length: 13
j_call: TRBJ2-7
cdr3_nt: TGCGCCAGCAGCTTGGCGAACGGAGGAGAGCAGTACTTC
cdr3_aa: CASSLANGGEQYF

d_call: -
v_call: TRBV15
clone_size: few
cdr3_length: 16
j_call: TRBJ2-7
cdr3_nt: TGTGCCACCAGCAGAGATACGGGGCGGCGGAACTACGAGCAGTACTTC
cdr3_aa: CATSRDTGRRNYEQYF

d_call: TRBD2
v_call: TRBV5-1
clone_size: few
cdr3_length: 16
j_call: TRBJ2-5
cdr3_nt: TGCGCCAGCAGCTTGTTGGGACTAGCGGGCGGAGAGACCCAGTACTTC
cdr3_aa: CASSLLGLAGGETQYF

d_call: TRBD2
v_call: TRBV5-1
clone_size: few
cdr3_length: 17
j_call: TRBJ2-5
cdr3_nt: TGCGCCAGCAGTCCCGGACTAGCGGGAGTTTCGTGGGAGACCCAGTACTTC
cdr3_aa: CASSPGLAGVSWETQYF

d_call: TRBD2
v_call: TRBV12-3/TRBV12-4
clone_size: few
cdr3_length: 15
j_call: TRBJ2-7
cdr3_nt: TGTGCCAGCAGTCGTAGCGGGAGTGCCTCCTACGAGCAGTACTTC
cdr3_aa: CASSRSGSASYEQYF

d_call: TRBD2
v_call: TRBV11-3
clone_size: few
cdr3_length: 15
j_call: TRBJ2-1
cdr3_nt: TGTGCCAGCAGCTTAATGACGGGAGGAAACAATGAGCAGTTCTTC
cdr3_aa: CASSLMTGGNNEQFF

d_call: -
v_call: TRBV5-8
clone_size: -
cdr3_length: 15
j_call: TRBJ1-5
cdr3_nt: TGTGCCAGCAGCCCCCAGCCGGGCAACAATCAGCCCCAGCATTTT
cdr3_aa: CASSPQPGNNQPQHF

d_call: -
v_call: TRBV15
clone_size: -
cdr3_length: 14
j_call: TRBJ2-1
cdr3_nt: TGTGCCACCAGCAGTGATCCCCTGGAGAAAGAGCAGTTCTTC
cdr3_aa: CATSSDPLEKEQFF

d_call: -
v_call: TRBV10-2
clone_size: -
cdr3_length: 15
j_call: TRBJ2-5
cdr3_nt: TGCGCCACCCACCCCCCCCAGGGAGCGCAAGAGACCCAGTACTTC
cdr3_aa: CATHPPQGAQETQYF

d_call: -
v_call: TRBV24-1
clone_size: many
cdr3_length: 16
j_call: TRBJ2-2
cdr3_nt: TGTGCCACCAGTGACCGGACAGAGCTGAACACCGGGGAGCTGTTTTTT
cdr3_aa: CATSDRTELNTGELFF

d_call: -
v_call: TRBV24-1
clone_size: few
cdr3_length: 12
j_call: TRBJ2-3
cdr3_nt: TGTGCCGTCAGCTGGGGAGCAGATACGCAGTATTTT
cdr3_aa: CAVSWGADTQYF

d_call: -
v_call: TRBV29-1
clone_size: -
cdr3_length: 15
j_call: TRBJ1-3
cdr3_nt: TGCAGCGTTGCGCTCCAAAGGGGGGGAGGAAACACCATATATTTT
cdr3_aa: CSVALQRGGGNTIYF

d_call: TRBD1
v_call: TRBV7-9
clone_size: few
cdr3_length: 15
j_call: TRBJ1-5
cdr3_nt: TGTGCCAGCAGCTTAGGGGACAGTCACAATCAGCCCCAGCATTTT
cdr3_aa: CASSLGDSHNQPQHF

d_call: -
v_call: TRBV5-1
clone_size: few
cdr3_length: 14
j_call: TRBJ1-4
cdr3_nt: TGCGCCAGCAGCTTGGGACACGAATCAGAAAAACTGTTTTTT
cdr3_aa: CASSLGHESEKLFF

d_call: -
v_call: TRBV11-2
clone_size: many
cdr3_length: 15
j_call: TRBJ2-1
cdr3_nt: TGTGCCAGCAGCCTCGCGGGGGCGCGGTACAATGAGCAGTTCTTC
cdr3_aa: CASSLAGARYNEQFF

d_call: -
v_call: TRBV4-2
clone_size: -
cdr3_length: 16
j_call: TRBJ2-7
cdr3_nt: TGTGCCAGCAGCCAAGATATGGGGATTCGCTCCTACGAGCAGTACTTC
cdr3_aa: CASSQDMGIRSYEQYF

d_call: TRBD1
v_call: TRBV7-2
clone_size: -
cdr3_length: 16
j_call: TRBJ1-3
cdr3_nt: TGTGCCAGCAGCCCCGGGACAGCGGGGAGAGGAAACACCATATATTTT
cdr3_aa: CASSPGTAGRGNTIYF

d_call: TRBD2
v_call: TRBV12-3/TRBV12-4
clone_size: few
cdr3_length: 16
j_call: TRBJ2-3
cdr3_nt: TGTGCCAGCAGTCCCTCTAGCGGGAGGGCCTCAGATACGCAGTATTTT
cdr3_aa: CASSPSSGRASDTQYF

d_call: -
v_call: TRBV24-1
clone_size: -
cdr3_length: 13
j_call: TRBJ2-2
cdr3_nt: TGTGCCACGAGGGGGTCCAACACCGGGGAGCTGTTTTTT
cdr3_aa: CATRGSNTGELFF

d_call: -
v_call: TRBV19
clone_size: -
cdr3_length: 13
j_call: TRBJ1-5
cdr3_nt: TGTGCCAGTACCAGACAAGGCAATCAGCCCCAGCATTTT
cdr3_aa: CASTRQGNQPQHF

d_call: -
v_call: TRBV5-1
clone_size: few
cdr3_length: 14
j_call: TRBJ1-1
cdr3_nt: TGCGCCAGCAGCTTGGCCTGGGGGGATCTTGAAGCTTTCTTT
cdr3_aa: CASSLAWGDLEAFF

d_call: TRBD2
v_call: TRBV7-6
clone_size: -
cdr3_length: 18
j_call: TRBJ2-1
cdr3_nt: TGTGCCAGCAGCTTACTCCCTGGAGCGGGGGCCTCCTACAATGAGCAGTTCTTC
cdr3_aa: CASSLLPGAGASYNEQFF

d_call: -
v_call: TRBV11-2
clone_size: -
cdr3_length: 18
j_call: TRBJ2-3
cdr3_nt: TGTGCCAGCAGCTTAGACACTGCCGGACTACCTTACACAGATACGCAGTATTTT
cdr3_aa: CASSLDTAGLPYTDTQYF

d_call: -
v_call: TRBV3-1
clone_size: -
cdr3_length: 12
j_call: TRBJ2-2
cdr3_nt: TGTACCAGCAGCCTAGCTACCGGGGAGCTGTTTTTT
cdr3_aa: CTSSLATGELFF

d_call: TRBD2
v_call: TRBV5-4
clone_size: few
cdr3_length: 16
j_call: TRBJ2-2
cdr3_nt: TGTGCCAGCAGCCCCAATAGCGGGAGTGGTTCCGGGGAGCTGTTTTTT
cdr3_aa: CASSPNSGSGSGELFF

d_call: -
v_call: TRBV7-9
clone_size: -
cdr3_length: 16
j_call: TRBJ2-5
cdr3_nt: TGTGCCAGCAGCCAAGGGGGACTCAGGTTCCAAGAGACCCAGTACTTC
cdr3_aa: CASSQGGLRFQETQYF

d_call: -
v_call: TRBV4-1
clone_size: many
cdr3_length: 12
j_call: TRBJ2-5
cdr3_nt: TGCGCCAGCAGCCAAGAAGGTCTCCCGGTGTACTTC
cdr3_aa: CASSQEGLPVYF

d_call: -
v_call: TRBV4-1
clone_size: many
cdr3_length: 17
j_call: TRBJ2-3
cdr3_nt: TGCGCCAGCAGCCAAGATAGGAGTCTACTCTACACAGATACGCAGTATTTT
cdr3_aa: CASSQDRSLLYTDTQYF